This paragraph covers one TCR beta chain sequence. The data were taken from a study of cytomegalovirus exposure and HLA in healthy donors. In the PCR, 60 Vbeta and 13 Jbeta primers were used. Produced via immunoSEQ multiplex PCR; TCRdb's table is partial and in-frame only. The sample has about 200,000 clones, 65% to 85% seen once; the top ten hold roughly 0.7%. The V end lost 4 bases, the J end lost 10 bases, and 17 bases lay between the germline ends. Germline V lookup: CDR1 SGHRS, CDR2 YFSETQ. This CDR3 is 13 amino acids long. This clonotype was sampled from a boy under 10 years old in good health and CMV-seronegative. The rearrangement uses TRBV5-1 and TRBJ1-1; TRBD1 might be the D (6 bases). Source material: PBMCs. CDR3 in amino acids: CASSPHQGMGAFF. The CDR3 DNA is TGCGCCAGCAGCCCTCATCAGGGGATGGGAGCTTTCTTT.